Shown below are 14 T cell receptor beta chains from a single sample sequenced in a study of CD8+CD57+ T cells in acquired aplastic anemia. Researchers used genomic DNA as the template to profile TCR beta VDJ and CDR3. TCRdb independently ran MiXCR on the reads; one entry per CDR3 protein. The repertoire holds about 220,000 distinct CDR3 sequences, with approximately 35% as singletons. Input material: sorted CD4+, CD8+, or CD8+CD57+ T cells (not recorded which) from PBMCs. Receptor source: a human donor in good health, serving as a control.

J is TRBJ2-3 and V is TRBV11-1; D remains unclear. This CDR3 has 18 residues. Looked up from germline, CDR1 is SGHAT and CDR2 is FQDESV (reference sequence). Trimming stripped 6 bases from V and 1 base from J, with 23 bases between. The CDR3 here is CASSLSPYSERRTDTQYF. The CDR3 bases are TGTGCCAGCAGTCTTAGCCCATACTCAGAGAGACGCACAGATACGCAGTATTTT.

This clonotype was picked up a small number of times. V and J are TRBV9 and TRBJ1-6; D ambiguous. Germline V gene sequence: CDR1 SGDLS, CDR2 YYNGEE. The CDR3 is made up of 20 amino acids. V lost 3 bases, J lost 5 bases, and 27 bases lay in between. CDR3 residues: CASSGSALTGGDPNNSPLHF. CDR3 nucleotide sequence: TGTGCCAGCAGCGGGAGCGCCTTAACCGGAGGAGACCCCAATAATTCACCCCTCCACTTT.

This clonotype was picked up many times. The gene calls are TRBV9 and TRBJ2-3; D gene unclear. V was trimmed by 3 bases and J by 4 bases, leaving 12 bases between them. CDR1 and CDR2 from the germline V gene are SGDLS and YYNGEE. There are 14 residues in the CDR3. The CDR3 protein is CASSARLGADTQYF. The CDR3 nucleotides read TGTGCCAGCAGCGCCCGACTCGGCGCAGATACGCAGTATTTT.

This clonotype was recorded a few times. The chain couples TRBV11-2 to TRBJ2-6; a weak D match, TRBD2 (6 bases). The V gene lost 5 bases and the J gene lost 0 bases, with 14 bases spanning the gap. The CDR3 length is 17 residues. Germline V gene data show CDR1 as SGHAT and CDR2 as FQNNGV. The CDR3 nucleotides are TGTGCCAGCAGCGGGCGGGGCCAGTACTCTGGGGCCAACGTCCTGACTTTC. This gives the protein CASSGRGQYSGANVLTF.

This clonotype came up many times. This chain connects TRBV20-1 to TRBJ2-7; D is tentatively TRBD1 or TRBD2 (5 bases each). CDR1 DFQATT and CDR2 SNEGSKA come from the germline V gene (reference sequence). Deletions cut 1 base from V and 4 bases from J, with 17 bases between. The CDR3 spans 15 residues. The CDR3 DNA reads as TGCAGTGCTAGAGGGCAGCCCAACGGGGCGTACGAGCAGTACTTC. Its translation: CSARGQPNGAYEQYF.

The rearrangement uses TRBV20-1 and TRBJ1-1; D unresolved. This CDR3 spans 13 amino acids. Germline V gene data show CDR1 as DFQATT and CDR2 as SNEGSKA (reference sequence). V gave up 0 bases and J gave up 11 bases, with 16 bases separating them. The DNA of the CDR3 is TGCAGTGCTAGAGATGGCCCACGGAGCGTCGCTTTCTTT. Translated: CSARDGPRSVAFF.

There are many counts of this clonotype. This chain joins TRBV20-1 and TRBJ2-5; D gene unclear. Looked up from germline, CDR1 is DFQATT and CDR2 is SNEGSKA (reference sequence). This CDR3 region has 13 residues. V gave up 0 bases and J gave up 1 base, with 6 bases separating them. The CDR3 here is CSAREPPQETQYF. The CDR3 DNA follows: TGCAGTGCTAGAGAACCCCCCCAAGAGACCCAGTACTTC.

This clonotype was picked up a small number of times. A much larger clonotype is one base distant, so this may be a read error. Because the CDR3 is missing its conserved closing phenylalanine or tryptophan, this is likely a read error. The genes are TRBV6-1 and TRBJ2-7, with D perhaps assigned TRBD1 or TRBD2 (6 bases each). This CDR3 contains 13 residues. Between the trimmed V and J ends, which lost 8 bases and 1 base, there was a span of 12 bases. Germline V gives CDR1 MNHNS, CDR2 SASEGT. The CDR3 DNA sequence: TGTGCCAGCGGCCGGGGGCAGTCCTACGAGCAGTACCTC. This translates into CASGRGQSYEQYL.

This clonotype was counted only a few times. The chain uses TRBV7-2 and TRBJ1-1; D is perhaps TRBD1 (6 bases). V was trimmed by 5 bases and J by 5 bases, leaving 15 bases between them. Looked up from germline, CDR1 is SGHTA and CDR2 is FQGNSA. The length of the CDR3 is 14 residues. The CDR3 loop is CASSPGQFGTEAFF. CDR3 sequence (DNA): TGTGCCAGCAGCCCCGGACAGTTTGGGACTGAAGCTTTCTTT.

This clonotype appeared many times. The chain is built from TRBV19 and TRBJ2-7, with D unclear. Trimming left V 1 base short and J 0 bases short, with 10 bases between. This CDR3 has 15 residues. Germline V gives CDR1 LNHDA, CDR2 SQIVND (reference sequence). CDR3 bases: TGTGCCAGTAGTATAGCCCCCAGGAACTCCTACGAGCAGTACTTC. Translated: CASSIAPRNSYEQYF.

Comment on this clonotype: One base away lies a much larger clone, so this may be a sequencing read error. This chain connects TRBV24-1 to TRBJ1-5; no reliable D call. V was clipped by 6 bases and J by 7 bases, with 12 bases between them. Germline CDR1 KGHDR, CDR2 SFDVKD. The CDR3 is 13 amino acids. CDR3 bases: TGTGCCACCAGTTTATCGTCGGGACAGCCCCAGCATTTT. Protein product: CATSLSSGQPQHF.

This clonotype was detected many times. The chain recombines TRBV5-1 with TRBJ1-6, with 7 bases identical to TRBD1. Germline loops: CDR1 SGHRS, CDR2 YFSETQ. J gave up 9 bases and V 5 bases, and 14 bases lay outside the gene matches. CDR3 size: 16 residues. CDR3 in DNA: TGCGCCAGCAGACACACAGGGGTTGGGGGAAGTTCACCCCTCCACTTT. Translation gives CASRHTGVGGSSPLHF. Using reference TRBV5-1 and TRBJ1-6 for the parts outside the CDR3, the full variable domain is KAGVTQTPRYLIKTRGQQVTLSCSPISGHRSVSWYQQTPGQGLQFLFEYFSETQRNKGNFPGRFSGRQFSNSRSEMNVSTLELGDSALYLCASRHTGVGGSSPLHFGNGTRLTVT.

The chain links TRBV28 to TRBJ2-7; D remains unclear. The V gene lost 2 bases and the J gene lost 2 bases, with 13 bases spanning the gap. This CDR3 is built from 15 residues. CDR1 and CDR2 from the germline V gene are MDHEN and SYDVKM. The CDR3 here is CASSLPEQPPYEQYF. CDR3 bases: TGTGCCAGCAGTTTACCGGAGCAGCCCCCCTACGAGCAGTACTTC.

This chain joins TRBV6-2 or TRBV6-3 and TRBJ2-7; 9 bases are shared with TRBD2. CDR3 length: 17 residues. In germline, CDR1 is MNHEY, CDR2 SVGEGT. The V segment lost 2 bases and the J segment 6 bases; nucleotides outside the gene matches: 14. CDR3 DNA: TGTGCCAGCAGTTACCTAGCGGGACACCCCGGAGGGATCGAGCAGTACTTC. Protein product: CASSYLAGHPGGIEQYF.